This T cell receptor beta chain was sequenced in a study of cytomegalovirus exposure and HLA in healthy donors. The PCR was carried out with 60 Vbeta primers and 13 Jbeta primers. Sequenced by immunoSEQ multiplex PCR; TCRdb stores in-frame clones only, minus some. The table has about 150,000 clones, 79% seen once. The trim removed 5 bases at V and 5 bases at J, leaving 8 bases unmatched. The length of the CDR3 is 14 residues. The germline V gene encodes CDR1 ENHRY and CDR2 SYGVKD. Broader study findings: Listed as cytomegalovirus-associated were 150 or so TCR beta chains.

This clone has just a few counts. Its specificity is unknown. Sequences were obtained from PBMCs. This receptor was identified in a human donor in good health. This rearrangement joins TRBV10-3 to TRBJ1-1; 7 nucleotides line up with TRBD1. CDR3 sequence (DNA): TGTGCCATCAGTCAGGGAAAGGGGGCTACTGAAGCTTTCTTT. Protein product: CAISQGKGATEAFF.